This T cell receptor beta chain originates from a study of shared clonotypes between healthy human individuals. Study details: Per donor, CD8 memory used one plate, CD8 naive used two, CD4 memory used three and CD4 naive used three.

Study results and caveats: Approximately 5% was the fraction of naive CD4 clonotypes found shared across several donors.

TCRdb's table, derived via immunoSEQ multiplex PCR, lists solely in-frame clones and lacks some. The sample holds about 680,000 clones, about three quarters seen once. V shed 6 bases, J shed 4 bases, and the junction held 5 bases outside the gene matches. CDR3 length equals 16 residues. Germline V gene data show CDR1 as SGHAT and CDR2 as FQNNGV. Regarding this clone: Its target is not known.

Researchers partitioned CD4+ cells into CD45RA+ naive and CD45RA-negative memory subsets. Sequencing used memory CD4+ T cells sorted from blood. Regarding subset: CD45RA-negative fraction. The TCR comes from a woman in her thirties in good health. The chain combines TRBV11-2 with TRBJ2-1; 14 bases map to TRBD2. This chain's CDR3 is CASRPRTSGRYNEQFF. In DNA form, the CDR3 reads TGTGCCAGCAGACCCCGGACTAGCGGGAGGTACAATGAGCAGTTCTTC.